The present TCR beta chain was sequenced within a study of lymphopenia after photon versus proton radiotherapy. Points on this clone: The antigen remains undetermined.

Using immunoSEQ multiplex PCR, the repertoire was profiled, and TCRdb retains in-frame clones only, with some absent. The sample includes about 24,000 clones, around four fifths of them seen just once. The V gene end was trimmed by 6 bases and the J gene end by 5 bases; junction bases not matched to a gene: 5. CDR1 and CDR2 (germline): SNHLY, FYNNEI. The CDR3 length is 16 residues. Findings and caveats of the study: Only patients who died were analyzed for survival; proton advantage is unproven. After lymphocyte nadir, photon-treated repertoires showed oligoclonal expansion, especially CD8+ Temra. Proton therapy kept repertoires fairly stable, unlike photons, which gained effector/memory cells.

The starting material was peripheral blood, obtained from a patient treated with proton-based radiotherapy. The sequence derives from a woman aged 70 to 79 with pancreatic cancer. The chain joins TRBV2 to TRBJ2-2; 14 bases match TRBD2. The CDR3 nucleotides read TGTGCCAGCAGCGTTGGGACTAGCGGGAGTACCGGGGAGCTGTTTTTT. Protein product: CASSVGTSGSTGELFF.